This entry features one TCR beta chain sequence. The target antigen is unknown. These data are taken from a study of shared clonotypes between healthy human individuals. Study-wide context: Researchers assigned three CD4 naive, three CD4 memory, two CD8 naive and one CD8 memory plate to each donor.

General study points: Generation probabilities of non-shared clonotypes were lower (relative to those shared by all four donors).

V lost 3 bases and J lost 5; bases outside the gene matches: 8. This CDR3 spans 15 amino acids. Looked up from germline, CDR1 is GTSNPN and CDR2 is SVGIG (reference sequence). Replicate PCRs run on sorted subsets employed approximately 200 ng DNA, roughly 30,000 T cell genomes. Produced via immunoSEQ multiplex PCR; TCRdb's table is partial and in-frame only. Of millions of clones listed, approximately 93% were seen once; the top ten hold 0.39%. Sequencing was carried out using naive CD4+ T cells from PBMCs. Noted subset: CD45RA+ positively selected. The source is a man between 18 and 29 years old in good health. Some clones in this sample may be carry-over from other donors' samples. This chain joins TRBV30 and TRBJ2-5; 11 nucleotides match TRBD2. The CDR3 coding sequence is TGTGCCTGGAGCCTACTAGCGGGAGTCGGGGAGACCCAGTACTTC. It encodes CAWSLLAGVGETQYF.